This T cell receptor (beta chain) appears in the sequencing data of a study of blood T cell repertoires in COVID-19. Overall study context: Acute and convalescent COVID-19 samples came from the United States, Italy and Spain. T cells, B-cell-depleted T cells, or PBMCs provided the cDNA or gDNA that served as material.

In the source study's methods: The assay estimated nucleated cells by amplifying reference gene primers. The data were produced by immunoSEQ multiplex PCR, yet TCRdb's version contains in-frame clones alone and is incomplete. V and J calls and clone size are as listed in that table; D and trimming were resolved from the DNA. The table shows 250,000 to 300,000 clones, with about 90% occurring only once. The CDR3 length is 15 residues. The J segment lost 13 bases and the V segment lost 5 bases, leaving 12 bases of the junction unmatched. Germline V lookup: CDR1 SGHTA, CDR2 FQGNSA. Sequenced sample: peripheral blood. This TCR came from a woman aged 45-65 years who had recovered from COVID-19. The V and J genes are TRBV7-2 and TRBJ2-3, with 13 bases matching TRBD2. The CDR3 region is CASSPRGLAGYQEYF. In DNA form, the CDR3 reads TGTGCCAGCAGCCCCAGGGGACTAGCGGGGTACCAGGAGTATTTT. Filled out from reference TRBV7-2 and TRBJ2-3, the complete variable domain reads GAGVSQSPSNKVTEKGKDVELRCDPISGHTALYWYRQSLGQGLEFLIYFQGNSAPDKSGLPSDRFSAERTGGSVSTLTIQRTQQEDSAVYLCASSPRGLAGYQEYFGPGTRLTVL.